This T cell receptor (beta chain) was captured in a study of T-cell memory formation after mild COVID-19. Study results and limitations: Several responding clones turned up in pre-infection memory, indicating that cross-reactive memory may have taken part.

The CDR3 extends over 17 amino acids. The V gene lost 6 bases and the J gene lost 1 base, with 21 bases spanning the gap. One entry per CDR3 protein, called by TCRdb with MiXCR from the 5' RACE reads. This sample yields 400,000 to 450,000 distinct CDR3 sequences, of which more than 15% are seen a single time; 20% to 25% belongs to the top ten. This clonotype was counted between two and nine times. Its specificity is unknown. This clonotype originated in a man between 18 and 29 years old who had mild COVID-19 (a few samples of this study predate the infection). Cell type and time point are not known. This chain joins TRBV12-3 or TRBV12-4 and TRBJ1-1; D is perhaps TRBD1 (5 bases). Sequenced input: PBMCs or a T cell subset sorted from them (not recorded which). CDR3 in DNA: TGTGCCAGCAGCCCAGCCCGCCAGACAGTCGAGAACACTGAAGCTTTCTTT. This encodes CASSPARQTVENTEAFF.